These 29 T cell receptor beta chains share one sample of origin, sequenced in a study of persistence of HIV-infected CD4 T cells. Their recognized antigens are unknown. The immunoSEQ assay was version 4, run in survey mode. This table comes from immunoSEQ multiplex PCR, and its TCRdb copy is limited to in-frame clones, with some not included. The sample records tens of thousands of clones, approximately 80% being singletons. Cells were stimulated with overlapping HIV-1 Gag 15-mer peptides. Sorted nonresponding memory CD4+ T cells were CD40L-negative, CD69-negative, CD45RO-high. Sample: CD4+ T cells sorted from PBMCs after approximately 19-hour stimulation, taken from a patient who received antiretroviral therapy. These TCRs come from an adult woman with HIV who was CMV-seropositive.

V is TRBV5-1 and J is TRBJ2-3, with D maybe TRBD2 (6 bases). Germline CDR1 and CDR2: SGHRS and YFSETQ. This CDR3 is 15 amino acids long. Trimming pared 3 bases from V and 5 bases from J, leaving 16 bases between. For the CDR3, the DNA is TGCGCCAGCAGCTCTGGGGTTGGGCGGGGAGATACGCAGTATTTT. Protein: CASSSGVGRGDTQYF.

The gene calls are TRBV24-1 and TRBJ1-1; possible D gene TRBD1, 5 bases. Germline lookup yields CDR1 KGHDR and CDR2 SFDVKD. The V end was cut by 1 base, the J end by 5 bases, with 7 bases between. The CDR3 runs to 13 residues. The CDR3 sequence: CATSDFGGTEAFF. The DNA of the CDR3 is TGTGCCACCAGTGATTTCGGGGGAACTGAAGCTTTCTTT.

The chain's CDR3 is CASRRTLIGNYGYTF. The DNA of the CDR3 is TGTGCCAGCAGGCGAACCCTCATCGGAAACTATGGCTACACCTTC. The chain couples TRBV28 to TRBJ1-2; D is uncertain. The V end lost 6 bases, the J end lost 2 bases, and 16 bases lay between the germline ends. The CDR3 loop spans 15 amino acids. Germline V gene sequence: CDR1 MDHEN, CDR2 SYDVKM.

The gene calls are TRBV27 and TRBJ2-5, with 10 bases lining up with TRBD1. Germline CDR1 and CDR2: MNHEY and SMNVEV (reference sequence). Losses at the gene ends were 6 bases for V and 1 base for J; bases not matched to a gene: 5. The CDR3 loop spans 15 amino acids. Written as DNA, the CDR3 is TGTGCCAGCAGCCCCGGGACAGGGGTCCAAGAGACCCAGTACTTC. Protein product: CASSPGTGVQETQYF.

V usage is TRBV6-2 or TRBV6-3 and J usage is TRBJ2-7, with D possibly matching TRBD1 (5 bases). CDR1 is MNHEY and CDR2 is SVGEGT in the germline V gene. CDR3 length: 13 residues. The V end lost 2 bases, the J end lost 9 bases, and 14 bases lay between the germline ends. The CDR3 sequence is CASSYIVTVRQYF. CDR3 DNA: TGTGCCAGCAGTTACATCGTGACAGTTAGGCAGTACTTC.

This rearrangement joins TRBV9 to TRBJ1-1, with D uncertain. V gave up 0 bases and J gave up 1 base, with 7 bases separating them. The CDR3 contains 14 residues. Germline CDR1 SGDLS, CDR2 YYNGEE. CDR3 sequence reads: CASSVVPTNTEAFF. CDR3 sequence (DNA): TGTGCCAGCAGCGTAGTGCCAACGAACACTGAAGCTTTCTTT.

The gene calls are TRBV19 and TRBJ1-5, with D perhaps TRBD1 (5 bases). CDR1 and CDR2 from the germline V gene are LNHDA and SQIVND (reference sequence). V shed 3 bases and J shed 5 bases, with 8 bases lying between them. CDR3 length: 13 amino acids. CDR3 protein: CASSILGDQPQHF. The CDR3 region has the DNA TGTGCCAGTAGTATTCTGGGGGATCAGCCCCAGCATTTT.

The V and J genes are TRBV6-5 and TRBJ1-1; possibly TRBD1 for D (5 bases). Per germline, CDR1 MNHEY and CDR2 SVGAGI. The CDR3 is made up of 16 amino acids. V lost 0 bases and J lost 2, with 13 bases in between. This chain's CDR3 is CASSYSIHRLNTEAFF. CDR3 in DNA: TGTGCCAGCAGTTACTCGATCCACAGGCTTAACACTGAAGCTTTCTTT.

This clone was detected a few times. This rearrangement joins TRBV6-5 to TRBJ1-5; the D is unclear. In germline, CDR1 is MNHEY, CDR2 SVGAGI. The CDR3 consists of 14 residues. V was cut by 6 bases and J by 0 bases, with 9 bases left in between. The CDR3 spells CASRRTVSNQPQHF. The CDR3 DNA reads TGTGCCAGCAGGAGGACGGTTAGCAATCAGCCCCAGCATTTT.

The chain combines TRBV30 with TRBJ1-2; D is undetermined. Trimming left V 4 bases short and J 4 bases short, with 31 bases between. The length of the CDR3 is 19 residues. Per the germline V gene, CDR1 is GTSNPN and CDR2 is SVGIG (reference sequence). As DNA, the CDR3 is TGTGCCTGGACCAAGCTTCGACCCTCTCCCCCGACGGGGTTCTATGGCTACACCTTC. Protein sequence: CAWTKLRPSPPTGFYGYTF.

The rearrangement joins TRBV7-2 to TRBJ2-1; either TRBD1 or TRBD2 may supply D (5 bases each). V lost 5 bases and J lost 3, with 14 bases in between. The CDR3 is made up of 15 amino acids. The V gene's germline CDR1 is SGHTA and CDR2 FQGNSA. The CDR3 region is CASSPGAGVYNEQFF. For the CDR3, the DNA is TGTGCCAGCAGCCCCGGGGCAGGCGTCTACAATGAGCAGTTCTTC.

The rearrangement uses TRBV6-5 and TRBJ2-7, with 7 positions matching TRBD1. Germline V gene lookup returns CDR1 MNHEY and CDR2 SVGAGI. This CDR3 has 15 amino acids. J lost 2 bases, V lost 5 bases, and 9 bases had no gene match. The CDR3 is CASSRAPQGPYEQYF. CDR3 bases: TGTGCCAGCAGTCGGGCCCCACAGGGGCCCTACGAGCAGTACTTC.

This CDR3 is CASSLGGALRMNTEAFF. CDR3 in DNA: TGCGCCAGCAGCCTAGGAGGGGCCTTAAGAATGAACACTGAAGCTTTCTTT. The chain has TRBV5-1 and TRBJ1-1; the D gene is possibly TRBD1 (5 bases). The CDR3 length is 17 residues. Germline V gene sequence: CDR1 SGHRS, CDR2 YFSETQ. V shed 4 bases and J shed 0 bases, with 19 bases lying between them.

This chain uses TRBV5-6 with TRBJ1-2, with 9 bases matching TRBD1. Trimming took 3 bases from V and 5 from J; bases not matched to a gene: 11. Germline-derived CDR1 and CDR2 are SGHDT and YYEEEE. This CDR3 is built from 16 residues. The chain's CDR3 is CASSSALGQGGYGYTF. The CDR3 DNA sequence: TGTGCCAGCAGCTCAGCCCTGGGACAGGGAGGATATGGCTACACCTTC.

The chain uses TRBV7-9 and TRBJ1-2; 8 bases fit TRBD1. This CDR3 spans 15 amino acids. Germline values: CDR1 SEHNR, CDR2 FQNEAQ (reference sequence). Trimming at V came to 0 bases and at J to 8 bases, leaving 8 bases not matched to a gene. This CDR3 reads CASSLAQRQGQGYTF. DNA for the CDR3: TGTGCCAGCAGCTTAGCTCAACGACAGGGGCAGGGCTACACCTTC.

DNA for the CDR3: TGTGCCACCAGCATTGGGCCCGTCCTTGAAGCTTTCTTT. It is translated as CATSIGPVLEAFF. The chain recombines TRBV2 with TRBJ1-1; D remains ambiguous. The CDR3 length is 13 residues. V was pared by 10 bases and J by 7 bases, with 19 bases between. Germline V gene lookup returns CDR1 SNHLY and CDR2 FYNNEI.

This clone appeared a few times. The rearrangement links TRBV5-1 to TRBJ1-2; 7 nucleotides line up with TRBD1. The CDR3 covers 15 residues. CDR1 is SGHRS and CDR2 is YFSETQ in the germline V gene. Trimming took 4 bases from V and 8 from J; bases not matched to a gene: 14. The CDR3 DNA reads TGCGCCAGCAGCGAACGACAGGGTACCTTGGGAGGCTACACCTTC. The encoded protein is CASSERQGTLGGYTF.

The chain combines TRBV28 with TRBJ1-5; D gene unclear. Trimming removed 5 bases from V and 6 bases from J, with 8 bases in between. Per germline, CDR1 MDHEN and CDR2 SYDVKM. CDR3 size: 12 residues. The CDR3 loop reads CASSPRAQPQHF. The CDR3 nucleotides read TGTGCCAGCAGTCCCCGGGCTCAGCCCCAGCATTTT.

The chain is built from TRBV28 and TRBJ1-2; 8 nucleotides line up with TRBD1. Germline V gives CDR1 MDHEN, CDR2 SYDVKM. Trimming removed 5 bases from V and 6 bases from J; junction bases left unmatched: 11. This CDR3 is built from 15 residues. The CDR3 DNA is TGTGCCAGCAGTCCTCCCCCATCGACAGGGGATGGCTACACCTTC. Protein sequence: CASSPPPSTGDGYTF.

This clone was detected a few times. V is TRBV4-3 and J is TRBJ2-2; TRBD1 or TRBD2 may be the D gene (7 bases each). Germline loops: CDR1 LGHNA, CDR2 YSLEER. Trimming took 0 bases from V and 7 from J, leaving 12 bases between them. CDR3 length: 15 amino acids. CDR3 in DNA: TGCGCCAGCAGCCAAGAGGGCAGGGGGGGCGGGGAGCTGTTTTTT. The encoded protein is CASSQEGRGGGELFF.

The chain has TRBV24-1 and TRBJ1-2; TRBD1 matches 7 bases. The CDR3 covers 16 residues. From germline, CDR1 is KGHDR and CDR2 SFDVKD. With 4 bases clipped from V and 1 base from J, the junction kept 8 bases outside the gene matches. The CDR3 sequence: CATSDPRTGGNYGYTF. CDR3 in DNA: TGTGCCACCAGTGACCCCCGGACAGGAGGTAACTATGGCTACACCTTC.

This chain joins TRBV7-8 and TRBJ1-4; tentative D call: TRBD1 (5 bases). Germline CDR1 reads SGHVS; CDR2 reads FQNEAQ. Trimming took 11 bases from V and 5 from J, leaving 18 bases between them. The CDR3 sequence is 14 residues long. The CDR3 bases are TGTGCCCCGAGGGTCAGGGAAGGGAATGAAAAACTGTTTTTT. This translates into CAPRVREGNEKLFF.

CDR3 protein: CASSQVEGQPQHF. CDR3 sequence (DNA): TGCGCCAGCAGCCAAGTTGAAGGCCAGCCCCAGCATTTT. The chain links TRBV4-3 to TRBJ1-5; D not certain. In germline, CDR1 is LGHNA, CDR2 YSLEER. V dropped 1 base and J dropped 7 bases, with 8 bases sitting between them. The CDR3 has 13 amino acids.

This rearrangement joins TRBV29-1 to TRBJ1-1; 7 bases agree with TRBD1. Germline CDR1 reads SQVTM; CDR2 reads ANQGSEA. This CDR3 is built from 13 residues. J was trimmed by 4 bases and V by 2 bases; bases with no gene match: 4. Written as DNA, the CDR3 is TGCAGCGTTGAAACAGGGGTCGTCACTGAAGCTTTCTTT. Translated, it gives CSVETGVVTEAFF.

By share of the sample, this clone is medium-sized. The chain uses TRBV4-1 and TRBJ1-2; 8 nucleotides line up with TRBD1. Trimming removed 0 bases from V and 2 bases from J; junction bases left unmatched: 8. The CDR3 consists of 17 residues. Germline V gene lookup returns CDR1 MGHRA and CDR2 YSYEKL. CDR3 DNA sequence: TGCGCCAGCAGCCAAGACAGGGGGCAATTGGCGAACTATGGCTACACCTTC. The encoded protein is CASSQDRGQLANYGYTF.

The rearrangement links TRBV7-6 to TRBJ1-2; D gene unclear. V dropped 4 bases and J dropped 4 bases, with 13 bases sitting between them. Germline CDR1 SGHVS, CDR2 FNYEAQ. This CDR3 spans 14 amino acids. CDR3 residues: CASSSDLTGYGYTF. The CDR3 coding sequence is TGTGCCAGCAGCTCCGATTTAACGGGCTATGGCTACACCTTC.

The rearrangement links TRBV7-9 to TRBJ2-3, with D perhaps TRBD2 (6 bases). The germline V gene encodes CDR1 SEHNR and CDR2 FQNEAQ (reference sequence). There are 15 residues in the CDR3. Trimming pared 4 bases from V and 3 bases from J, leaving 14 bases between. The CDR3 sequence is CASSSSAGLTDTQYF. CDR3 nucleotides: TGTGCCAGCAGCTCGTCCGCGGGGTTGACAGATACGCAGTATTTT.

The CDR3 coding sequence is TGCGCCAGCAGCTTAAGGACAGGGATTGTAAATGAGCAGTTCTTC. It specifies CASSLRTGIVNEQFF. The chain recombines TRBV5-1 with TRBJ2-1, with 8 bases lining up with TRBD1. The CDR3 contains 15 residues. From germline, CDR1 is SGHRS and CDR2 YFSETQ. Unmatched junction bases numbered 8, after V lost 2 bases and J lost 7 bases.

This chain joins TRBV3-1 (or the pseudogene TRBV3-2) and TRBJ1-1; D call uncertain. Trimming took 1 base from V and 2 from J, leaving 8 bases between them. CDR1 and CDR2 (germline): LGHDT, YNNKEL (reference sequence). This CDR3 contains 14 residues. Here the CDR3 reads CASSQVGANTEAFF. The CDR3 coding sequence is TGTGCCAGCAGCCAAGTCGGAGCCAACACTGAAGCTTTCTTT.